This TCR beta chain originates from a study of T-cell reconstitution after alpha-beta-depleted transplantation in children. Findings and caveats of the study: There were some patients whose high TCRbeta diversity at day 60 came from surviving recipient T cells and thymic progenitors. T cells produced anew were the main source of T-cell counts and diversity one year after transplant. At around two months after transplant, the alpha-beta T cells were reportedly derived from several hundred expanded clones that came from non-depleted graft cells.

This clonotype was seen a few times. Antigen: not known. As it was prepared, the TCRbeta library received unique molecular identifiers. TCRdb passed the PCR reads through MiXCR, listing each CDR3 protein once. Here the sample spans 85,000 to 120,000 distinct CDR3 sequences, 5% to 6% being singletons. The sample was PBMCs, mostly from graft donor cells, taken 60 days after TCRalphabeta/CD19-depleted stem cell transplant. This receptor was taken from a female patient aged 2 to 10 who had a stem cell transplant for Fanconi anemia, so the T cells may come from the graft donor.

The CDR3 sequence: CSASEGTSGSLRSTDTQYF. The CDR3 bases are TGCAGTGCTAGTGAAGGGACTAGCGGATCGTTACGCAGCACAGATACGCAGTATTTT. The V call is TRBV20-1, the J call TRBJ2-3; 11 nucleotides align to TRBD2. V was pared by 3 bases and J by 0 bases, with 14 bases of the junction left unmatched. The CDR3 has 19 amino acids. Germline CDR1 is DFQATT and CDR2 is SNEGSKA (reference sequence).